The TCR beta chain under discussion was sequenced for a study of prognosis after radiotherapy for stage I lung cancer. About the study: After radiotherapy, distant metastases were seen in a handful of patients (median roughly 7 months), and no significant progression was seen in some 16.

Sample collection consisted of 6 to 7 milliliters of peripheral blood drawn at each of two time points. Germline V gene data show CDR1 as SGHRS and CDR2 as YFSETQ. V was shortened by 0 bases and J by 8 bases, with 11 bases between the two germline ends. CDR3 size: 13 residues. The genomic DNA TCR beta CDR3 region underwent two rounds of multiplex PCR. The first round of PCR was done with primers that matched each TRBV and TRBJ gene. A single record per CDR3 protein comes from TCRdb applying MiXCR to the multiplex PCR reads. The table has roughly 26,000 distinct CDR3 sequences, around 32% seen once. Study conclusions and caveats: Reportedly, TRBV and TRBJ gene usage varied with metastasis presence. Shannon entropy (measured after stereotactic body radiation therapy) was lower in patients who went on to develop distant metastases.

There are many counts of this clonotype. The antigen remains unidentified. The V gene is TRBV5-1, the J gene TRBJ1-1, with no clear D. The sequence was collected from a donor aged 50 or older with non-small cell lung cancer. The sample here was PBMCs, taken before or after stereotactic body radiation therapy (not recorded which). CDR3 in amino acids: CASSLGSAGEAFF. CDR3 DNA: TGCGCCAGCAGCTTGGGCTCCGCCGGAGAAGCTTTCTTT.